The rows below give T cell receptor beta chains drawn from one sample of a study of blood T cell repertoires in COVID-19. Using immunoSEQ multiplex PCR, the repertoire was profiled, and TCRdb retains in-frame clones only, with some absent. The data show 130,000 to 150,000 clones, about four fifths seen once. Sequencing was performed on peripheral blood. The receptors originated from a woman of 80 years or more with acute or convalescent COVID-19. The CDR3 runs from the conserved cysteine through the conserved F or W. D genes are given only for firm matches. Only some rows state a clone size, as once, few, many or a class for expanded clones.

d_call	clone_size	v_call	j_call	cdr3_nt	cdr3_aa
TRBD1	-	TRBV2	TRBJ2-1	TGTGCCAGCAGTGATGGCAGGGGGATATCCATTGAGCAGTTCTTC	CASSDGRGISIEQFF
TRBD2	few	TRBV27	TRBJ2-7	TGTGCCAGCAGACGATCAGGAGGGAGGGCCTACGAGCAGTACTTC	CASRRSGGRAYEQYF
-	-	TRBV21-1	TRBJ1-6	TGTGCCAGCAGCATACAATATGGGGGGAGCCTCTATAATTCACCCCTCCACTTT	CASSIQYGGSLYNSPLHF
TRBD1	few	TRBV19	TRBJ2-1	TGTGCCAGTAGTATCCGGGACAGGTTCTTTGGCTCCTACAATGAGCAGTTCTTC	CASSIRDRFFGSYNEQFF
-	-	TRBV5-1	TRBJ1-4	TGCGCCAGCAGCCCGGGGACACCAGGGGAAAAACTGTTTTTT	CASSPGTPGEKLFF
-	-	TRBV11-3	TRBJ2-3	TGTGCCAGCAGCCCCGGGGTAGCGGAAACAGATACGCAGTATTTT	CASSPGVAETDTQYF
TRBD1	once	TRBV6-5	TRBJ2-1	TGTGCCAGCAGTTTCGTGGGACAGCGGCGCAATGAGCAGTTCTTC	CASSFVGQRRNEQFF
-	-	TRBV27	TRBJ2-7	TGTGCCAGCAGTTCCCTTTCCTACGAGCAGTACTTC	CASSSLSYEQYF
-	-	TRBV6-5	TRBJ1-5	TGTGCCAGCAGTTACTCCTGGACTGATAGCAATCAGCCCCAGCATTTT	CASSYSWTDSNQPQHF
-	-	TRBV4-1	TRBJ2-2	TGCGCCAGCAGCCAACCTACAGTTTACACCGGGGAGCTGTTTTTT	CASSQPTVYTGELFF
TRBD1	-	TRBV10-3	TRBJ2-7	TGTGCCATCAGTGAGTCGACAGGGGGCCGTACCGAGCAGTACTTC	CAISESTGGRTEQYF
-	-	TRBV6-5	TRBJ1-3	TGTGCCAGCAGTTACTCCGACCGGGTCAACACCATATATTTT	CASSYSDRVNTIYF
-	-	TRBV7-9	TRBJ1-1	TGTGCCAGCAGCTTAGAACGGTCCGTCCCGCCAGGGATCGGTTTT	CASSLERSVPPGIGF
-	-	TRBV19	TRBJ1-5	TGTGCCAGTAGATTAGCCACCCTTAACAATCAGCCCCAGCATTTT	CASRLATLNNQPQHF
-	-	TRBV24-1	TRBJ2-5	TGTGCCACCAGTCCCAGTGGAGGGGGCGGAGAGACCCAGTACTTC	CATSPSGGGGETQYF
-	-	TRBV6-5	TRBJ1-1	TGTGCCAGCAGTTACTCGAGAGGAGGGAACACTGAAGCTTTCTTT	CASSYSRGGNTEAFF
-	-	TRBV5-1	TRBJ1-5	TGCGCCAGCAAAGAGGGGGTGGACAATCAGCCCCAGCATTTT	CASKEGVDNQPQHF
-	-	TRBV5-1	TRBJ1-5	TGCGCCAGCAGCTTGGACCCGGGAGTTGAGCCCCAGCATTTT	CASSLDPGVEPQHF
TRBD1	few	TRBV18	TRBJ1-1	TGTGCCAGCTCACCGACAGGGGGTTATGGCACTGAAGCTTTCTTT	CASSPTGGYGTEAFF
TRBD1	-	TRBV30	TRBJ1-4	TGTGCCTGGAGTGTGGGGGACAGGGGTAATGAAAAACTGTTTTTT	CAWSVGDRGNEKLFF
-	-	TRBV7-8	TRBJ1-5	TGTGCCAGCAGCCCTCTTTCCCCCGGGAATCAGCCCCAGCATTTT	CASSPLSPGNQPQHF
-	-	TRBV11-3	TRBJ1-4	TGTGCCAGCAGCGTACAGCCTAATGAAAAACTGTTTTTT	CASSVQPNEKLFF
TRBD1	-	TRBV19	TRBJ2-4	TGTGCCAGTAGTATGACAGGGGGGAACATTCAGTACTTC	CASSMTGGNIQYF
-	-	TRBV2	TRBJ1-1	TGTGCCAGCAGTCGAAAGCGGAACACTGAAGCTTTCTTT	CASSRKRNTEAFF